These 2 T cell receptor beta chains originate from one sample sequenced in a study of identical twins. TCRdb fed the 5' RACE reads into MiXCR, producing one record per CDR3 protein. The sample has 400,000 to 650,000 distinct CDR3 sequences, approximately 22% seen once. These data were also reused for a study on T cells expressing NK-cell markers.

Source material: CD4+ T cells sorted from blood. All receptors come from a woman between 18 and 29 years old in good health.

At least ten counts were recorded for this clonotype. This CDR3 fails to terminate in the conserved phenylalanine or tryptophan, so it likely reflects a read error. The DNA is left out, because the CDR3 cannot be placed on it with certainty; the CDR3 is given as TCRdb lists it. This CDR3 reads CASSLARASI. The chain links TRBV7-2 to TRBJ2-1; no check of the table's D call, TRBD1, against the DNA was made. The CDR3 comprises 10 residues, both ends counted. The germline CDR1 and CDR2 sequences are SGHTA and FQGNSA.

The chain couples TRBV6-5 to TRBJ2-7; D is unresolved. The V gene's germline CDR1 is MNHEY and CDR2 SVGAGI. Trimming pared 5 bases from V and 0 bases from J, leaving 11 bases between. The CDR3 has 14 residues. The CDR3, as DNA: TGTGCCAGCAGTAACAACGTCTTCTCCTACGAGCAGTACTTC. This encodes CASSNNVFSYEQYF.